The T cell receptor (beta chain) under discussion was sequenced for a study of cytomegalovirus exposure and HLA in healthy donors. Findings and limits, study-wide: Using a false discovery rate of 0.05, a later analysis showed that approximately 16,000 TCR beta sequences were associated with HLA alleles. Some V segments could not be told apart, so they were left out, TRBV6-2 and TRBV6-3 among them. As was reported, the HLA-A and HLA-B alleles of most subjects were accurately predicted from TCR beta sequences.

CDR1 and CDR2 from the germline V gene are LGHNA and YSLEER. This CDR3 comprises 18 residues. A word on this clone: The antigen is unknown. Compared with germline, one end of the junction differs, possibly owing to a read error.

The PCR used 60 Vbeta and 13 Jbeta primers. Per the original methods: Unique TCR beta chains numbered roughly 83 million in a later analysis, with roughly 11 million shared. Assay: immunoSEQ multiplex PCR; the TCRdb copy retains only in-frame clones and omits some. V and J calls and clone size are given by that table; D and trimming were obtained from the DNA. The data contain over 95,000 clones, approximately 80% of them singletons. The chain combines TRBV4-3 with TRBJ2-1; D is possibly TRBD2 (6 bases). Sequenced input: PBMCs. The receptor comes from a man aged 40-50 years in good health and CMV-seropositive. The CDR3 DNA reads as TGCGCCGGCAGCCAAGAAGTGGCGGGGCTAAGCTCCTACAATGAGCAGTTCTTC. Translating gives CAGSQEVAGLSSYNEQFF.